These 3 T cell receptor beta chains originate from one sample sequenced in a study of cytomegalovirus exposure and HLA in healthy donors. PCR amplification relied on 60 Vbeta primers (plus 13 Jbeta primers). Profiling relied on immunoSEQ multiplex PCR, and the TCRdb table lists in-frame clones only, not all of them. The sample holds 160,000 or so clones, roughly 84% seen once. Sequenced input: PBMCs. The receptors stem from a man aged 25 to 45 in good health and CMV-seronegative.

The J gene is TRBJ2-7, the V gene TRBV5-1; D not certain. The CDR3 is 13 residues long. Trimming cost V 4 bases and J 6 bases, with 14 bases left between them. CDR1 SGHRS and CDR2 YFSETQ come from the germline V gene. The CDR3 reads CASSLGQYREQYF. In DNA form, the CDR3 reads TGCGCCAGCAGCCTTGGGCAGTATCGCGAGCAGTACTTC.

This chain links TRBV18 with TRBJ2-5; 9 nucleotides line up with TRBD2. Per the germline V gene, CDR1 is KGHSH and CDR2 is LQKENI. The junction had 10 bases not matched to a gene; V was cut back by 3 bases and J by 2 bases. The CDR3 totals 17 residues. In DNA, the CDR3 is TGTGCCAGCTCACCCAAAGCGGGAGGCATCCTACAAGAGACCCAGTACTTC. This sequence encodes CASSPKAGGILQETQYF.

The J gene is TRBJ1-5, the V gene TRBV28, with TRBD1 matching over 8 bases. Trimming removed 6 bases from V and 0 bases from J; junction bases left unmatched: 13. The CDR3 extends over 18 amino acids. The germline CDR1 and CDR2 sequences are MDHEN and SYDVKM. The CDR3 DNA follows: TGTGCCAGCAGCTGGGACAGGAGAGGACCTTATAGCAATCAGCCCCAGCATTTT. Its translation: CASSWDRRGPYSNQPQHF.